The 5 T cell receptor beta chains below all came from one sample that was sequenced in a study of blood T cell repertoires in COVID-19. The method was immunoSEQ multiplex PCR; TCRdb's version includes in-frame clones alone and lacks a portion of them. The sample carries tens of thousands of clones, approximately 80% recorded once. Sequences were obtained from peripheral blood. The receptors stem from a man at least 80 years old with active or convalescent COVID-19.

The V and J genes are TRBV30 and TRBJ1-6; D uncertain. Germline-derived CDR1 and CDR2 are GTSNPN and SVGIG (reference sequence). CDR3 length: 13 residues. Deletions cut 2 bases from V and 9 bases from J, with 11 bases between. The CDR3, as DNA: TGTGCCTGGAGTATCGGGGTGGGTTCACCCCTCCACTTT. It codes for CAWSIGVGSPLHF.

The chain recombines TRBV18 with TRBJ2-5; possible D gene TRBD1, 5 bases. CDR1 and CDR2 (germline): KGHSH, LQKENI. Trimming removed 5 bases at V and 0 bases at J, with 10 bases between. The CDR3 runs to 14 residues. CDR3 DNA: TGTGCCAGCTCAAAGACAGCGAACCAAGAGACCCAGTACTTC. It encodes CASSKTANQETQYF.

The CDR3, as DNA: TGTGCCAGCAGCTCCGGGACAGGGGTATTTTACGAGCAGTACTTC. Protein sequence: CASSSGTGVFYEQYF. V and J are TRBV21-1 and TRBJ2-7; the D call of TRBD1 is as the table states it, not checked on the DNA. TRBV21-1 is a pseudogene locus. The CDR3 sequence is 15 residues long.

This clone was detected only once. The genes are TRBV6-1 and TRBJ2-7; 9 bases match TRBD1. Germline values: CDR1 MNHNS, CDR2 SASEGT. The CDR3 covers 13 residues. Trimming cost V 2 bases and J 6 bases; bases outside gene matches: 2. CDR3 loop: CASSESGQGEQYF. For the CDR3, the DNA is TGTGCCAGCAGTGAATCGGGACAGGGCGAGCAGTACTTC.

The chain carries TRBV19 and TRBJ1-5; D might be TRBD1 (6 bases). The CDR3 has 15 amino acids. The germline V gene has CDR1 LNHDA and CDR2 SQIVND (reference sequence). V was pared by 3 bases and J by 3 bases, with 12 bases between. In DNA form, the CDR3 reads TGTGCCAGTAGTATTCAGGGGCAGGACAATCAGCCCCAGCATTTT. Translating it yields CASSIQGQDNQPQHF.